Below, 16 T cell receptor beta chains from the same sample are listed, as sequenced in a study of cytomegalovirus exposure and HLA in healthy donors. A multiplex PCR was run with 60 Vbeta primers and 13 Jbeta primers. Profiling relied on immunoSEQ multiplex PCR, and the TCRdb table lists in-frame clones only, not all of them. In the table there are over 150,000 clones, over 65% of which are singletons. Sample: PBMCs. The receptor set was obtained from a woman in her 30s in good health and CMV-seropositive.

The chain joins TRBV2 to TRBJ2-7; no clear D. Germline values: CDR1 SNHLY, CDR2 FYNNEI. The germline V and J ends were trimmed by 7 bases and 5 bases, with 21 bases remaining between them. This CDR3 has 15 residues. The CDR3 region is CASTLILSTPDEQYF. The CDR3 DNA reads as TGTGCCAGCACCCTTATTCTCAGTACCCCCGACGAGCAGTACTTC. Full variable domain (remainder filled in from reference TRBV2 and TRBJ2-7): EPEVTQTPSHQVTQMGQEVILRCVPISNHLYFYWYRQILGQKVEFLVSFYNNEISEKSEIFDDQFSVERPDGSNFTLKIRSTKLEDSAMYFCASTLILSTPDEQYFGPGTRLTVT.

The gene calls are TRBV5-1 and TRBJ2-7, with 8 bases that match TRBD1. CDR1 SGHRS and CDR2 YFSETQ come from the germline V gene. This CDR3 has 15 amino acids. The V gene end was trimmed by 0 bases and the J gene end by 5 bases; junction bases not matched to a gene: 7. CDR3 nucleotides: TGCGCCAGCAGCTTGGTACCCCAGGGGGCGGACGAGCAGTACTTC. Translation gives CASSLVPQGADEQYF.

This clone has more than one count but fewer than ten. This chain joins TRBV5-1 and TRBJ2-1; 14 nucleotides line up with TRBD2. Germline V gene sequence: CDR1 SGHRS, CDR2 YFSETQ. The length of the CDR3 is 16 residues. Trimming at V came to 7 bases and at J to 10 bases, leaving 13 bases not matched to a gene. CDR3 sequence reads: CASEVGGLAGVGEQFF. The CDR3 DNA follows: TGCGCCAGCGAGGTCGGGGGACTAGCGGGAGTCGGGGAGCAGTTCTTC.

This chain's CDR3 is CASSGNTYEQYF. The DNA for the CDR3 is TGTGCCAGCTCGGGGAACACCTACGAGCAGTACTTC. This chain links TRBV11-3 with TRBJ2-7, with D maybe TRBD2 (5 bases). CDR1 is SGHNT, CDR2 YENEEA, per germline. This CDR3 comprises 12 residues. Deletions cut 8 bases from V and 2 bases from J, with 10 bases between.

The rearrangement uses TRBV6-6 and TRBJ1-3; D gene uncertain. The germline V and J ends were trimmed by 6 bases and 1 base, with 16 bases remaining between them. This CDR3 contains 16 residues. Germline-derived CDR1 and CDR2 are MNHNY and SVGAGI (reference sequence). In DNA, the CDR3 is TGTGCCAGCAGCCGCCCGACGGGAAGTTCTGGAAACACCATATATTTT. It codes for CASSRPTGSSGNTIYF.

The rearrangement uses TRBV29-1 and TRBJ2-3; possible D gene TRBD2, 6 bases. V was cut by 7 bases and J by 0 bases, with 11 bases left in between. Germline V CDR1 and CDR2: SQVTM, ANQGSEA. The CDR3 is 13 amino acids. This chain's CDR3 is CSAKSGSTDTQYF. CDR3 nucleotides: TGCAGCGCCAAAAGCGGGAGCACAGATACGCAGTATTTT.

CDR3 bases: TGTGCCAGCAGTACGGACAGGGGAGTGAACACTGAAGCTTTCTTT. It encodes CASSTDRGVNTEAFF. The chain recombines TRBV28 with TRBJ1-1; 9 bases align to TRBD1. Germline lookup yields CDR1 MDHEN and CDR2 SYDVKM. With 5 bases clipped from V and 0 bases from J, the junction kept 4 bases outside the gene matches. The CDR3 runs 15 residues.

This clone came up a few times. The chain joins TRBV4-1 to TRBJ1-2; D may be TRBD1 (6 bases). The germline V gene encodes CDR1 MGHRA and CDR2 YSYEKL. CDR3 length: 16 residues. The V end was cut by 0 bases, the J end by 4 bases, with 15 bases between. The CDR3 sequence: CASSQENTGNSYGYTF. The CDR3 nucleotides are TGCGCCAGCAGCCAAGAGAATACAGGGAATAGCTATGGCTACACCTTC.

V usage is TRBV7-9 and J usage is TRBJ2-1, with 9 bases that match TRBD1. The length of the CDR3 is 16 residues. After removal of 5 bases from V and 6 bases from J, the junction contained 11 bases not matched to a gene. Germline V gives CDR1 SEHNR, CDR2 FQNEAQ (reference sequence). The CDR3 nucleotides read TGTGCCAGCAGCAACCCACCGGGACAGGGCGGCAATGAGCAGTTCTTC. Encoded protein: CASSNPPGQGGNEQFF.

This sequence joins TRBV28 and TRBJ2-3, with D tentatively TRBD2 (6 bases). Looked up from germline, CDR1 is MDHEN and CDR2 is SYDVKM. CDR3 length equals 15 residues. Between the trimmed V and J ends, which lost 6 bases and 0 bases, there was a span of 13 bases. The CDR3 DNA reads TGTGCCAGCAGCCACCTAGCGTCTAGCACAGATACGCAGTATTTT. Protein product: CASSHLASSTDTQYF.

The J gene is TRBJ1-1, the V gene TRBV29-1, with a tentative D call TRBD1 (5 bases). The ends were cut back, 2 bases at V and 11 bases at J, with 15 bases in the middle. This CDR3 comprises 12 residues. Germline-derived CDR1 and CDR2 are SQVTM and ANQGSEA. The CDR3 here is CSVERGGGKAFF. The CDR3 DNA reads as TGCAGCGTTGAAAGGGGAGGTGGTAAGGCTTTCTTT.

The genes are TRBV5-4 and TRBJ2-7; the D gene is possibly TRBD2 (6 bases). There are 15 residues in the CDR3. Per germline, CDR1 SGHNT and CDR2 YYREEE (reference sequence). The germline V and J ends were trimmed by 6 bases and 0 bases, with 16 bases remaining between them. CDR3 bases: TGTGCCAGCAAGCCGATTGGGGGAGGCTCCTACGAGCAGTACTTC. Translating gives CASKPIGGGSYEQYF. The full variable domain, in which reference TRBV5-4 and TRBJ2-7 provide the parts outside the CDR3, is ETGVTQSPTHLIKTRGQQVTLRCSSQSGHNTVSWYQQALGQGPQFIFQYYREEENGRGNFPPRFSGLQFPNYSSELNVNALELDDSALYLCASKPIGGGSYEQYFGPGTRLTVT.

The count of this clone is one. V and J are TRBV13 and TRBJ2-6; D is ambiguous. The V and J ends lost 2 bases and 0 bases respectively, with 5 bases between them. This CDR3 contains 15 residues. Germline assignment: CDR1 PRHDT and CDR2 FYEKMQ (reference sequence). The CDR3 DNA is TGTGCCAGCAGCTTACAGGTCTCTGGGGCCAACGTCCTGACTTTC. As protein: CASSLQVSGANVLTF. Variable domain in full (rest from reference TRBV13 and TRBJ2-6): AAGVIQSPRHLIKEKRETATLKCYPIPRHDTVYWYQQGPGQDPQFLISFYEKMQSDKGSIPDRFSAQQFSDYHSELNMSSLELGDSALYFCASSLQVSGANVLTFGAGSRLTVL.

J is TRBJ1-5 and V is TRBV25-1, with a weak D call TRBD1 (5 bases). Germline assignment: CDR1 MGHDK and CDR2 SYGVNS. The length of the CDR3 is 14 residues. Between the trimmed V and J ends, which lost 4 bases and 4 bases, there was a span of 11 bases. CDR3 nucleotides: TGTGCCAGCAGTGCCGACAGTTGGAATCAGCCCCAGCATTTT. Translating it yields CASSADSWNQPQHF.

This clone was counted only a few times. The CDR3 loop reads CASSLTGDSTDTQYF. In nucleotides, the CDR3 is TGTGCCAGCAGCTTAACAGGGGATAGCACAGATACGCAGTATTTT. The V call is TRBV5-6, the J call TRBJ2-3; 7 bases are shared with TRBD1. The CDR3 spans 15 residues. Germline CDR1 is SGHDT and CDR2 is YYEEEE. Trimming cost V 2 bases and J 0 bases; bases outside gene matches: 3.

The chain joins TRBV11-1 to TRBJ1-2, with 9 bases matching TRBD1. The CDR3 runs 15 residues. V was pared by 1 base and J by 8 bases, with 8 bases of the junction left unmatched. Germline CDR1 reads SGHAT; CDR2 reads FQDESV (reference sequence). The CDR3 here is CASSLEETGGFGYTF. CDR3 DNA sequence: TGTGCCAGCAGCTTAGAGGAGACAGGGGGTTTCGGCTACACCTTC. Drawing the rest from reference TRBV11-1 and TRBJ1-2, the complete variable domain is EAEVAQSPRYKITEKSQAVAFWCDPISGHATLYWYRQILGQGPELLVQFQDESVVDDSQLPKDRFSAERLKGVDSTLKIQPAELGDSAMYLCASSLEETGGFGYTFGSGTRLTVV.